What follows are 20 T cell receptor beta chains derived from one specimen sequenced in a study of blood T cell repertoires in COVID-19. The method was immunoSEQ multiplex PCR; TCRdb's version includes in-frame clones alone and lacks a portion of them. The table lists around 60,000 clones, about 78% of them singletons. Sequencing used peripheral blood. The receptor set was obtained from a man aged 80 or over with active or convalescent COVID-19.

The chain is built from TRBV28 and TRBJ1-5; D gene ambiguous. This CDR3 is built from 16 residues. Germline loops: CDR1 MDHEN, CDR2 SYDVKM. Deletions cut 6 bases from V and 0 bases from J, with 15 bases between. This CDR3 reads CASRALQEYSNQPQHF. Here the CDR3 DNA reads TGTGCCAGCAGGGCCCTGCAGGAATATAGCAATCAGCCCCAGCATTTT.

The V and J genes are TRBV28 and TRBJ2-7; D is perhaps TRBD1 (6 bases). The germline CDR1 and CDR2 sequences are MDHEN and SYDVKM. The CDR3 has 13 residues. V was trimmed by 6 bases and J by 6 bases, leaving 15 bases between them. In nucleotides, the CDR3 is TGTGCCAGCAGGCTCACAGGGTTGGGCGAGCAGTACTTC. This encodes CASRLTGLGEQYF.

The gene calls are TRBV2 and TRBJ1-5; 9 positions agree with TRBD1. From germline, CDR1 is SNHLY and CDR2 FYNNEI. The CDR3 extends over 17 amino acids. The V and J ends lost 5 bases and 5 bases, in that order; junction bases with no gene match: 13. DNA for the CDR3: TGTGCCAGCAGTCATACGAACTCGGGACAGGGTGATCAGCCCCAGCATTTT. Translated: CASSHTNSGQGDQPQHF.

The V call is TRBV28, the J call TRBJ2-7; 7 positions match TRBD2. The ends lost 6 bases at V and 3 bases at J; junction bases unmatched: 5. Germline lookup yields CDR1 MDHEN and CDR2 SYDVKM. This CDR3 region has 13 residues. The CDR3 loop is CASRGRGFYEQYF. DNA of the CDR3: TGTGCCAGCAGAGGGCGGGGGTTCTACGAGCAGTACTTC.

V and J are TRBV6-2 or TRBV6-3 and TRBJ2-1, with TRBD2 matching 8 bases. The CDR3 has 13 residues. J lost 6 bases, V lost 4 bases, and 2 bases had no gene match. From germline, CDR1 is MNHEY and CDR2 SVGEGT. The CDR3 nucleotides read TGTGCCAGCAGTTGGACTAGCAGCAATGAGCAGTTCTTC. This gives the protein CASSWTSSNEQFF.

This chain links TRBV19 with TRBJ2-3; possibly TRBD2 for D (6 bases). This CDR3 has 13 amino acids. The V end was cut by 1 base, the J end by 6 bases, with 8 bases between. CDR1 is LNHDA and CDR2 is SQIVND in the germline V gene (reference sequence). The CDR3 region is CASSIGREDTQYF. The CDR3 nucleotides read TGTGCCAGTAGTATAGGCCGGGAGGATACGCAGTATTTT.

V and J are TRBV5-1 and TRBJ2-7, with 7 positions matching TRBD2. CDR3 length equals 14 residues. V shed 1 base and J 3 bases; nucleotides not matched to a gene: 4. CDR1 SGHRS and CDR2 YFSETQ come from the germline V gene. Here the CDR3 reads CASSLIGRGYEQYF. CDR3 coding DNA: TGCGCCAGCAGCTTGATTGGGAGGGGCTACGAGCAGTACTTC.

The chain has TRBV7-3 and TRBJ1-1; D might be TRBD1 (6 bases). Germline assignment: CDR1 SGHTA and CDR2 FQGTGA. Between the trimmed V and J ends, which lost 9 bases and 1 base, there was a span of 12 bases. The CDR3 totals 13 residues. CDR3 sequence reads: CASQTGPNTEAFF. In DNA, the CDR3 is TGTGCCAGTCAGACAGGTCCGAACACTGAAGCTTTCTTT.

This CDR3 is CASSPGTGGTEAFF. CDR3 nucleotides: TGTGCCAGCTCTCCCGGGACAGGGGGCACTGAAGCTTTCTTT. J is TRBJ1-1 and V is TRBV18; 11 bases match TRBD1. The germline V gene encodes CDR1 KGHSH and CDR2 LQKENI. V lost 6 bases, J lost 4 bases, and 4 bases stayed unmatched. This CDR3 comprises 14 residues.

The chain recombines TRBV27 with TRBJ2-1; the match to TRBD2 covers 12 bases. Germline V gives CDR1 MNHEY, CDR2 SMNVEV (reference sequence). The V and J ends lost 6 bases and 9 bases, in that order; junction bases with no gene match: 9. This CDR3 contains 15 residues. The CDR3 DNA sequence: TGTGCCAGCAGCCCTCTAGCGGGGGGGCCGGTTGAGCAGTTCTTC. It is translated as CASSPLAGGPVEQFF.

The V call is TRBV5-1, the J call TRBJ2-7; the match to TRBD1 covers 7 bases. Germline assignment: CDR1 SGHRS and CDR2 YFSETQ. The trim removed 0 bases at V and 6 bases at J, leaving 24 bases unmatched. This CDR3 is 20 amino acids long. Here the CDR3 DNA reads TGCGCCAGCAGCTTGGCCCGGACCGGTCAAACAGGGGACACTGCGGGCGAGCAGTACTTC. Its translation: CASSLARTGQTGDTAGEQYF. Full variable domain (remainder filled in from reference TRBV5-1 and TRBJ2-7): KAGVTQTPRYLIKTRGQQVTLSCSPISGHRSVSWYQQTPGQGLQFLFEYFSETQRNKGNFPGRFSGRQFSNSRSEMNVSTLELGDSALYLCASSLARTGQTGDTAGEQYFGPGTRLTVT.

This chain joins TRBV5-8 and TRBJ2-3, with D perhaps TRBD2 (6 bases). The CDR3 contains 16 residues. Germline loops: CDR1 SGHTS, CDR2 YDEGEE. V was trimmed by 1 base and J by 2 bases, leaving 14 bases between them. DNA for the CDR3: TGTGCCAGCAGCTTGTACGGGCGGGGAGACACAGATACGCAGTATTTT. This gives the protein CASSLYGRGDTDTQYF. Drawing the rest from reference TRBV5-8 and TRBJ2-3, the complete variable domain is EAGVTQSPTHLIKTRGQQATLRCSPISGHTSVYWYQQALGLGLQFLLWYDEGEERNRGNFPPRFSGRQFPNYSSELNVNALELEDSALYLCASSLYGRGDTDTQYFGPGTRLTVL.

This clone occurred a few times. V gene TRBV7-7 combines with J gene TRBJ1-1; TRBD1 matches at 8 bases. CDR3 length: 16 amino acids. V was clipped by 5 bases and J by 2 bases; unmatched bases: 10. The germline V gene has CDR1 SSHAT and CDR2 FNYEAQ (reference sequence). The CDR3 DNA sequence: TGTGCCAGCAGCCGGCTGGCAGGGGGCGAAAACACTGAAGCTTTCTTT. This translates into CASSRLAGGENTEAFF.

The chain has TRBV7-6 and TRBJ2-3, with 8 bases that match TRBD1. The CDR3 extends over 15 amino acids. CDR1 is SGHVS and CDR2 is FNYEAQ in the germline V gene. V was pared by 4 bases and J by 4 bases, with 7 bases of the junction left unmatched. CDR3 in DNA: TGTGCCAGCAGCTCCCCCGGACAGGGTCCAGATACGCAGTATTTT. Translating gives CASSSPGQGPDTQYF.

This sequence joins TRBV4-1 and TRBJ2-3; D gene unclear. This CDR3 is built from 18 residues. V was pared by 1 base and J by 2 bases, with 19 bases between. Germline V lookup: CDR1 MGHRA, CDR2 YSYEKL. In DNA, the CDR3 is TGCGCCAGCAGCCAAGCCCCTGGAGCGTCACTCTCCACAGATACGCAGTATTTT. Translating gives CASSQAPGASLSTDTQYF.

This chain joins TRBV5-4 and TRBJ1-1, with no clear D. This CDR3 is 11 amino acids long. Per the germline V gene, CDR1 is SGHNT and CDR2 is YYREEE (reference sequence). The ends were cut back, 5 bases at V and 8 bases at J, with 10 bases in the middle. The CDR3 DNA follows: TGTGCCAGCAGGCGTAAATCAGAAGCTTTCTTT. Protein product: CASRRKSEAFF.

The chain combines TRBV19 with TRBJ1-1; no definite D call. This CDR3 has 13 amino acids. Between the trimmed V and J ends, which lost 7 bases and 8 bases, there was a span of 17 bases. Germline-derived CDR1 and CDR2 are LNHDA and SQIVND (reference sequence). CDR3 DNA: TGTGCCAGTACCTACATCAGGTCGGGGGAAGCTTTCTTT. It codes for CASTYIRSGEAFF. The full variable domain, rest sourced from reference TRBV19 and TRBJ1-1, is DGGITQSPKYLFRKEGQNVTLSCEQNLNHDAMYWYRQDPGQGLRLIYYSQIVNDFQKGDIAEGYSVSREKKESFPLTVTSAQKNPTAFYLCASTYIRSGEAFFGQGTRLTVV.

In this sample, this clone turned up once. This chain connects TRBV10-3 to TRBJ2-5; maybe TRBD1 (5 bases). This CDR3 comprises 15 residues. Germline V gene data show CDR1 as ENHRY and CDR2 as SYGVKD. Trimming pared 4 bases from V and 0 bases from J, leaving 12 bases between. CDR3 bases: TGTGCCATCAGTGTCGGGTCGACAGACCAAGAGACCCAGTACTTC. Translating it yields CAISVGSTDQETQYF.

The chain couples TRBV9 to TRBJ2-5, with TRBD2 matching over 15 bases. This CDR3 has 16 amino acids. CDR1 is SGDLS and CDR2 is YYNGEE in the germline V gene. With V trimmed by 3 bases and J by 5 bases, 5 bases remained unmatched. The CDR3: CASSAGLAGGLETQYF. The CDR3 coding sequence is TGTGCCAGCAGCGCGGGACTAGCGGGGGGATTGGAGACCCAGTACTTC.

The J gene is TRBJ1-6, the V gene TRBV5-5; 9 nucleotides match TRBD1. The CDR3 runs to 15 residues. Trimming at V came to 5 bases and at J to 10 bases, leaving 10 bases not matched to a gene. The V gene's germline CDR1 is SGHKS and CDR2 YYEKEE (reference sequence). The CDR3 sequence: CASSWDGQGRSPLHF. The DNA of the CDR3 is TGTGCCAGCAGTTGGGACGGACAGGGGAGGTCACCCCTCCACTTT.